The TCR beta chain described here comes from a study of blood T cell repertoires in COVID-19. The overall study: Acute and convalescent COVID-19 specimens originated in the United States, Italy and Spain. The analysed material was cDNA or gDNA that came from T cells, B-cell-depleted T cells, or PBMCs.

Points on this clone: Other DNA sequences in the sample encode the same CDR3.

Trimming left V 3 bases short and J 3 bases short, with 6 bases between. The CDR3 covers 13 residues. The germline V gene encodes CDR1 MDHEN and CDR2 SYDVKM. Authors' data handling: Estimated nucleated cell counts came from reference gene primer amplification. TCRdb's copy holds only in-frame clones and misses some; the assay was immunoSEQ multiplex PCR. The V and J calls and clone size were taken over from that table, and D and trimming were inferred from the DNA. This table has 200,000 to 250,000 clones, around 80% appearing once. The chain combines TRBV28 with TRBJ1-5, with D possibly matching TRBD1 (5 bases). Sequencing was done on a sample of peripheral blood. The TCR sequence derives from a woman between 65 and 79 years old with acute or convalescent COVID-19. The CDR3 reads CASSLDNNQPQHF. In DNA form, the CDR3 reads TGTGCCAGCAGTTTGGACAACAATCAGCCCCAGCATTTT.